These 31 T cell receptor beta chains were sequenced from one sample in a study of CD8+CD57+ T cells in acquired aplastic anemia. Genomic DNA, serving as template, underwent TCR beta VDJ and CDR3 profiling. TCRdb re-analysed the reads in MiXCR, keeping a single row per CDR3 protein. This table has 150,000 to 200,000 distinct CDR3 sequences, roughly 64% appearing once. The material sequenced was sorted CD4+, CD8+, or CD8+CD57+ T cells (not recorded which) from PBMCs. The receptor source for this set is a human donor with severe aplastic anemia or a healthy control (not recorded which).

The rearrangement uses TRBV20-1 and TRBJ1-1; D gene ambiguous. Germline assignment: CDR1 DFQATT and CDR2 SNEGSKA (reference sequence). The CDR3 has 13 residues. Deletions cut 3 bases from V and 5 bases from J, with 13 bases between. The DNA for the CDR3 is TGCAGTGCTAGTCCGGGGTTGTGGACTGAAGCTTTCTTT. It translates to CSASPGLWTEAFF.

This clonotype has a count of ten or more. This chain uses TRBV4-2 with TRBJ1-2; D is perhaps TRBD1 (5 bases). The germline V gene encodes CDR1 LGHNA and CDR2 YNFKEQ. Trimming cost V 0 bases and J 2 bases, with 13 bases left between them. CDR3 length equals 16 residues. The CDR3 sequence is CASSQEVGGTNYGYTF. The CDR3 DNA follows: TGTGCCAGCAGCCAAGAAGTCGGGGGGACCAACTATGGCTACACCTTC.

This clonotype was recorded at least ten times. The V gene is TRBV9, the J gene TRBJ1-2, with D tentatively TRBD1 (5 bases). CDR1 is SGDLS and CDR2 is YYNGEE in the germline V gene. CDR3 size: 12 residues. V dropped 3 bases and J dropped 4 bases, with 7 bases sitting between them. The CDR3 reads CASSAQGYGYTF. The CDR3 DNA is TGTGCCAGCAGCGCCCAGGGCTATGGCTACACCTTC.

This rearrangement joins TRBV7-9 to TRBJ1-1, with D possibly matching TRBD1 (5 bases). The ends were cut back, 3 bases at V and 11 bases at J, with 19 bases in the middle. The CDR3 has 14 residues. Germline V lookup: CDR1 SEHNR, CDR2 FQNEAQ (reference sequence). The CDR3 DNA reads TGTGCCAGCAGCTTTGGAGGGGCAGGGAGGGTTGCTTTCTTT. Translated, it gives CASSFGGAGRVAFF.

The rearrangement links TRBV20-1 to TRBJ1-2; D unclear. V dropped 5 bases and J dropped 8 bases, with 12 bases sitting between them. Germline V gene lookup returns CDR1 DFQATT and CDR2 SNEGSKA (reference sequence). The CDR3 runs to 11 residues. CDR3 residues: CSARQPGGYTF. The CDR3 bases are TGCAGTGCTCGACAACCTGGGGGCTACACCTTC.

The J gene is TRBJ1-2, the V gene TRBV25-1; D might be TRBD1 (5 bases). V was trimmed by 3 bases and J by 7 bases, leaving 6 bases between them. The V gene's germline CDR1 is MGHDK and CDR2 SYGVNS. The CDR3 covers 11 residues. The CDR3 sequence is CASSETAGYTF. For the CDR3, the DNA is TGTGCCAGCAGTGAGACAGCTGGCTACACCTTC.

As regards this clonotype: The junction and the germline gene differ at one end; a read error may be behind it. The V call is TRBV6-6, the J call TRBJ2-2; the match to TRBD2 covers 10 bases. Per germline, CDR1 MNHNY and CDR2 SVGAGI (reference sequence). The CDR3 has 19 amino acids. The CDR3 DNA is TGTGCCAGCAGTTACTCCCCGGGGCTAGCGGGAGAATACACCGTGGAGCTGTTTTTT. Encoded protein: CASSYSPGLAGEYTVELFF.

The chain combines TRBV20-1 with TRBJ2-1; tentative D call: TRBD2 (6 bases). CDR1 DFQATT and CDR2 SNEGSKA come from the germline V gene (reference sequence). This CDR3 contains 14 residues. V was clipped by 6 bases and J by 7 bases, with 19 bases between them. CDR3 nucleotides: TGCAGTGCCATGACAACCCTAGCGTCAAATGAGCAGTTCTTC. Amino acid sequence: CSAMTTLASNEQFF.

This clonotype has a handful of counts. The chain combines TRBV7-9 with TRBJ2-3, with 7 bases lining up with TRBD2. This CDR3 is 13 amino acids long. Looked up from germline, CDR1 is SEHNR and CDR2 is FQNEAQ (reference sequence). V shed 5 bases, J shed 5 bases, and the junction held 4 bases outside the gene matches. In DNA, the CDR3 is TGTGCCAGCAGCAGGACTAGGGGAGATACGCAGTATTTT. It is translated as CASSRTRGDTQYF.

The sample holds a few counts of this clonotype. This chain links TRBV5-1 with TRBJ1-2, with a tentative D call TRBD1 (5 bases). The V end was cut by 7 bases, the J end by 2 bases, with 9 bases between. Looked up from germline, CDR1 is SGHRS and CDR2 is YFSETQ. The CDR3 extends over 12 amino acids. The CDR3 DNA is TGCGCCAGCGGTGACAGAAACTATGGCTACACCTTC. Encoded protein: CASGDRNYGYTF.

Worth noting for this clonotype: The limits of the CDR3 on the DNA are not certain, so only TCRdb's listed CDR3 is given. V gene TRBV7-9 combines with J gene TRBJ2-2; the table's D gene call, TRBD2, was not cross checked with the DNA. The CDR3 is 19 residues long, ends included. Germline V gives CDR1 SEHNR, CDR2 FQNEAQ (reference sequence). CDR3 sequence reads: CASAGDGVPDEQYFGELFF.

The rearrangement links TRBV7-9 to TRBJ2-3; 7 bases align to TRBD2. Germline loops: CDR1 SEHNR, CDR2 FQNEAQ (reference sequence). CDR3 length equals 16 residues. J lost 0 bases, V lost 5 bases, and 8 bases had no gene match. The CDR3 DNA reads TGTGCCAGCAGCCGGCAAGCGGGAACAAGCACAGATACGCAGTATTTT. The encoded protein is CASSRQAGTSTDTQYF.

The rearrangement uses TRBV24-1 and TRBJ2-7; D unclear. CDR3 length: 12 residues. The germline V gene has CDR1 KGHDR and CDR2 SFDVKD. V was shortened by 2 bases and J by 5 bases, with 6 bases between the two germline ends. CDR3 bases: TGTGCCACCAGTGATTCAAAGGACGAGCAGTACTTC. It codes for CATSDSKDEQYF.

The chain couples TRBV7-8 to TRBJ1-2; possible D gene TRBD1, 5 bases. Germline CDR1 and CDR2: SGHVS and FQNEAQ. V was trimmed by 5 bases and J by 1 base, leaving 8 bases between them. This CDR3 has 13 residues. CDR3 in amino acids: CASSRGSNYGYTF. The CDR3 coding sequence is TGTGCCAGCAGCCGGGGCAGTAACTATGGCTACACCTTC.

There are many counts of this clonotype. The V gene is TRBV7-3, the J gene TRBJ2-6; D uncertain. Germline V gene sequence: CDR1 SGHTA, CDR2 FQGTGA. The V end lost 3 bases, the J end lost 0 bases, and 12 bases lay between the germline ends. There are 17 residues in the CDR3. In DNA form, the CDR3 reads TGTGCCAGCAGCTTTGGTCAGGATAGCTCTGGGGCCAACGTCCTGACTTTC. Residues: CASSFGQDSSGANVLTF.

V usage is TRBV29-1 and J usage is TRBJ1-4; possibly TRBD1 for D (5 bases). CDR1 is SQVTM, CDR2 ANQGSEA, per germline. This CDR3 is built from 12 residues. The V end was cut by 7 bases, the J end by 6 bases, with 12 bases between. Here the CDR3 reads CSATVRDEKLFF. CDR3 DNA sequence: TGCAGCGCGACAGTCCGTGATGAAAAACTGTTTTTT.

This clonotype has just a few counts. The CDR3 protein is CASSTDKYEQYF. In DNA, the CDR3 is TGTGCCAGCAGCACAGACAAGTACGAGCAGTACTTC. The chain joins TRBV7-2 to TRBJ2-7; D not certain. Germline V lookup: CDR1 SGHTA, CDR2 FQGNSA. V lost 5 bases and J lost 4, with 9 bases in between. This CDR3 spans 12 amino acids.

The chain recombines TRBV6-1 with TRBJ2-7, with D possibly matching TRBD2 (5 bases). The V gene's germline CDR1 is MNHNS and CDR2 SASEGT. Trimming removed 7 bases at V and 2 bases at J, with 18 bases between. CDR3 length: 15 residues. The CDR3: CASTQGSGRPYEQYF. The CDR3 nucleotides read TGTGCCAGCACTCAAGGAAGCGGACGGCCCTACGAGCAGTACTTC.

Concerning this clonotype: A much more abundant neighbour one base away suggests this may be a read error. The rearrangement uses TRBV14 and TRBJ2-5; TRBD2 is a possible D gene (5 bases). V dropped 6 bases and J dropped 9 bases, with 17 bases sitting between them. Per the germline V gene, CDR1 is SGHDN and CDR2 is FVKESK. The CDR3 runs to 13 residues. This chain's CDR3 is CASSLSSQEAQYF. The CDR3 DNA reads TGTGCCAGCAGTTTATCAAGCCAGGAGGCCCAGTACTTC. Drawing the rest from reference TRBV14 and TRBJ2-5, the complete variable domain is EAGVTQFPSHSVIEKGQTVTLRCDPISGHDNLYWYRRVMGKEIKFLLHFVKESKQDESGMPNNRFLAERTGGTYSTLKVQPAELEDSGVYFCASSLSSQEAQYFGPGTRLLVL.

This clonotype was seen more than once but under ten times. CDR3 nucleotide sequence: TGTGCCAAAGGACAGGGACCCCTCTATAATTCACCCCTCCACTTT. Its translation: CAKGQGPLYNSPLHF. The rearrangement joins TRBV2 to TRBJ1-6; 8 positions agree with TRBD1. The trim removed 10 bases at V and 3 bases at J, leaving 8 bases unmatched. The CDR3 is 15 residues long. Germline CDR1 and CDR2: SNHLY and FYNNEI.

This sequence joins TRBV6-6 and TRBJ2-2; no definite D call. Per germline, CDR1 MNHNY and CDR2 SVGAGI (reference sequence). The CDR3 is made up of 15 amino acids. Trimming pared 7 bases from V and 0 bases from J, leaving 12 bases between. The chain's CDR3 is CASTLQPANTGELFF. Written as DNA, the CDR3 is TGTGCCAGCACCCTTCAACCGGCGAACACCGGGGAGCTGTTTTTT.

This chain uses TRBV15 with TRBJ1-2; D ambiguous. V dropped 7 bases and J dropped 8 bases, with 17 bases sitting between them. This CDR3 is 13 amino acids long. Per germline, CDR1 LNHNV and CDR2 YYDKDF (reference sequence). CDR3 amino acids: CATTPDYISGYTF. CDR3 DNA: TGTGCCACCACCCCGGACTACATATCAGGCTACACCTTC. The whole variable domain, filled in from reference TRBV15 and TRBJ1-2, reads DAMVIQNPRYQVTQFGKPVTLSCSQTLNHNVMYWYQQKSSQAPKLLFHYYDKDFNNEADTPDNFQSRRPNTSFCFLDIRSPGLGDTAMYLCATTPDYISGYTFGSGTRLTVV.

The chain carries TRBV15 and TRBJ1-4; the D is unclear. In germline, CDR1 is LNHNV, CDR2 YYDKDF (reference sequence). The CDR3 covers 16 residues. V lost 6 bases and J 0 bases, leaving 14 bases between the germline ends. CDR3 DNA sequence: TGTGCCACCAGGTCGGGTCTCTTAACAACTAATGAAAAACTGTTTTTT. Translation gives CATRSGLLTTNEKLFF.

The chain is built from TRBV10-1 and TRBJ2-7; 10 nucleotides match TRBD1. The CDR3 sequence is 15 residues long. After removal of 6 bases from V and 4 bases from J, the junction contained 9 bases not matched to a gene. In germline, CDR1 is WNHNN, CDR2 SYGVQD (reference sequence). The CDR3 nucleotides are TGCGCCAGCAGCCGCGGGACAGGGGATTTATACGAGCAGTACTTC. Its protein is CASSRGTGDLYEQYF.

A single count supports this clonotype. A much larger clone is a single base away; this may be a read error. This chain's CDR3 is CASSQDRTESQPQHF. The CDR3, as DNA: TGTGCCAGCAGCCAAGACCGAACGGAAAGTCAGCCCCAGCATTTT. The chain recombines TRBV7-2 with TRBJ1-5; D gene ambiguous. Germline V gene lookup returns CDR1 SGHTA and CDR2 FQGNSA. Trimming cost V 5 bases and J 6 bases, with 17 bases left between them. The CDR3 length is 15 residues.

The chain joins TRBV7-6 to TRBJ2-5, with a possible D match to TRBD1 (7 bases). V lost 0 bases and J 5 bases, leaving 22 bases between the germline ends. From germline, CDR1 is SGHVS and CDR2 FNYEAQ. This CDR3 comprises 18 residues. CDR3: CASSLAVGGGSAAETQYF. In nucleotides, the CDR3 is TGTGCCAGCAGCTTAGCGGTCGGAGGGGGCTCTGCGGCGGAGACCCAGTACTTC.

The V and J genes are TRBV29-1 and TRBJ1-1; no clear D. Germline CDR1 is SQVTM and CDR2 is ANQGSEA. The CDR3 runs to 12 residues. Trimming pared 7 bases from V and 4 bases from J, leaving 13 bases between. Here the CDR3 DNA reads TGCAGCGCTGGATGGGGAGGCACTGAAGCTTTCTTT. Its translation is CSAGWGGTEAFF.

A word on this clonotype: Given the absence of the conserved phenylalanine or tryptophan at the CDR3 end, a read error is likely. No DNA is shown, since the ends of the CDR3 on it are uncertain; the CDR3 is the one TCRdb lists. CDR3 region: CASSHTLFG. The chain links TRBV13 to TRBJ1-1. Germline V CDR1 and CDR2: PRHDT, FYEKMQ (reference sequence). The CDR3 region is 9 residues in length, termini included.

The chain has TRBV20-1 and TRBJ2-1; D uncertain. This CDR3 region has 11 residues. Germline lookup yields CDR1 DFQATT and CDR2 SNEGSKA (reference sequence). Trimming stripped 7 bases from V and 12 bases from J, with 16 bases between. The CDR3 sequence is CSVVPGDGQFF. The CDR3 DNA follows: TGCAGTGTAGTCCCAGGCGATGGGCAGTTCTTC.

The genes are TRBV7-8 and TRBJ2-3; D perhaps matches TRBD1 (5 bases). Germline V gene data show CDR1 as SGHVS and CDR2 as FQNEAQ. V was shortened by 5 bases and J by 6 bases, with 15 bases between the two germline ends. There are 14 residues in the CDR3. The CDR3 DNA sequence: TGTGCCAGCAGCCCCGACAGATCCCAGGATACGCAGTATTTT. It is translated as CASSPDRSQDTQYF.

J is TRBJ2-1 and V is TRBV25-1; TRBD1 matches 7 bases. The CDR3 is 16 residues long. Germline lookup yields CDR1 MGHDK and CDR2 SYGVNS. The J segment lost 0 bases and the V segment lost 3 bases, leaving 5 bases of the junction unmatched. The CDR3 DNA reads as TGTGCCAGCAGTGACCCAGGGGGTAGCTCCTACAATGAGCAGTTCTTC. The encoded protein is CASSDPGGSSYNEQFF.